This T cell receptor (beta chain) was obtained from a study of radiation and T cells in renal cell carcinoma. Produced via immunoSEQ multiplex PCR; TCRdb's table is partial and in-frame only. The sample has 120,000 or so clones; 88% are singletons. Trimming removed 8 bases from V and 0 bases from J, with 8 bases in between. CDR1 and CDR2 (germline): LNHNV, YYDKDF (reference sequence). The CDR3 loop spans 13 amino acids. Specified time point: blood 2 weeks post-SBRT. Specified treatment: 15 Gy SBRT to primary tumor, nephrectomy 4 weeks later. This renal cell carcinoma was of the clear cell type. The sequenced sample was blood, obtained from a patient whose treatment included radiotherapy and nephrectomy. The receptor's source is a woman aged 70-85 years with renal cell carcinoma. The chain has TRBV15 and TRBJ1-3; D is undetermined. The CDR3 DNA follows: TGTGCCACCGAATACCACTCTGGAAACACCATATATTTT. Translated, it gives CATEYHSGNTIYF.